The 10 T cell receptor beta chains listed next were all sequenced from one sample in a study of cytomegalovirus exposure and HLA in healthy donors (dated by TCRdb to 2016 to 2017). Library method: the immunoSEQ multiplex PCR assay. The multiplex PCR relied on a mix of 60 forward primers for TCR Vbeta segments and 13 reverse primers for TCR Jbeta segments. Drawn from immuneACCESS, this table holds only the in-frame rearrangements with V and J called that TCRdb kept. Clones are partly lost; checked studies trace under half to an unresolved V gene and leave the rest unexplained. The sample table records 130,000 to 150,000 clones; approximately 78% of these occur just once. The ten largest clones capture around 2.5% of the sample. The sample taken for sequencing was PBMCs. These receptors all stem from a woman between 18 and 29 years old in good health and CMV-seropositive.

The sample holds a few counts of this clone. The V gene is TRBV7-2, the J gene TRBJ1-6; D remains unclear. This CDR3 spans 15 amino acids. Trimming removed 6 bases from V and 0 bases from J, with 9 bases in between. The V gene's germline CDR1 is SGHTA and CDR2 FQGNSA. This CDR3 is CASRGQSSYNSPLHF. The CDR3, as DNA: TGTGCCAGCAGGGGCCAAAGCTCCTATAATTCACCCCTCCACTTT.

The rearrangement uses TRBV9 and TRBJ2-3; TRBD2 is a possible D gene (7 bases). This CDR3 has 16 amino acids. The germline gives CDR1 SGDLS, CDR2 YYNGEE. Trimming pared 0 bases from V and 6 bases from J, leaving 17 bases between. Here the CDR3 reads CASSVAGGLSLDTQYF. The CDR3 region has the DNA TGTGCCAGCAGCGTAGCGGGGGGCCTGAGCTTGGATACGCAGTATTTT.

This chain connects TRBV5-1 to TRBJ2-1, with TRBD2 matching 12 bases. CDR1 and CDR2 from the germline V gene are SGHRS and YFSETQ. With 1 base clipped from V and 0 bases from J, the junction kept 8 bases outside the gene matches. The CDR3 loop spans 19 amino acids. CDR3 bases: TGCGCCAGCAGCTTGAGTACTAGCGGGGGGATAGGCTCCTACAATGAGCAGTTCTTC. This gives the protein CASSLSTSGGIGSYNEQFF.

The chain employs TRBV4-1 and TRBJ2-1; D remains unclear. Germline V gene lookup returns CDR1 MGHRA and CDR2 YSYEKL. V was pared by 0 bases and J by 10 bases, with 13 bases between. The CDR3 runs 14 residues. The CDR3 coding sequence is TGCGCCAGCAGCCAAGATCGGGTCCGATCAGAGCAGTTCTTC. Protein: CASSQDRVRSEQFF.

The rearrangement joins TRBV15 to TRBJ2-7, with a tentative D call TRBD2 (6 bases). Germline CDR1 reads LNHNV; CDR2 reads YYDKDF (reference sequence). The V end was cut by 0 bases, the J end by 2 bases, with 11 bases between. CDR3 length: 15 residues. This CDR3 reads CATSREGGNTYEQYF. CDR3 bases: TGTGCCACCAGCAGAGAGGGGGGAAACACCTACGAGCAGTACTTC. The full variable domain, in which reference TRBV15 and TRBJ2-7 provide the parts outside the CDR3, is DAMVIQNPRYQVTQFGKPVTLSCSQTLNHNVMYWYQQKSSQAPKLLFHYYDKDFNNEADTPDNFQSRRPNTSFCFLDIRSPGLGDTAMYLCATSREGGNTYEQYFGPGTRLTVT.

The gene calls are TRBV7-9 and TRBJ1-2; TRBD1 matches 7 bases. In germline, CDR1 is SEHNR, CDR2 FQNEAQ (reference sequence). The junction had 10 bases not matched to a gene; V was cut back by 0 bases and J by 0 bases. The CDR3 contains 18 residues. CDR3 DNA sequence: TGTGCCAGCAGCTTAGCATCAGGGACAGACCTTACTAACTATGGCTACACCTTC. This sequence encodes CASSLASGTDLTNYGYTF.

The V call is TRBV7-8, the J call TRBJ2-7, with 8 bases lining up with TRBD1. Germline V gene sequence: CDR1 SGHVS, CDR2 FQNEAQ. Unmatched junction bases numbered 11, after V lost 4 bases and J lost 9 bases. The CDR3 spans 14 residues. The CDR3 DNA follows: TGTGCCAGCAGCTCCGGGACAGGCTCTGAGGGGCAGTACTTC. Amino acid sequence: CASSSGTGSEGQYF.

The chain joins TRBV10-3 to TRBJ1-1; 7 bases fit TRBD1. This CDR3 has 13 residues. Trimming took 7 bases from V and 0 from J; bases not matched to a gene: 2. Germline lookup yields CDR1 ENHRY and CDR2 SYGVKD. CDR3 loop: CAIKGQMNTEAFF. The CDR3 region has the DNA TGTGCCATCAAGGGACAGATGAACACTGAAGCTTTCTTT.

The chain is built from TRBV7-9 and TRBJ2-5; D uncertain. Per germline, CDR1 SEHNR and CDR2 FQNEAQ (reference sequence). The CDR3 loop spans 14 amino acids. V was clipped by 2 bases and J by 5 bases, with 12 bases between them. The CDR3, as DNA: TGTGCCAGCAGCTTACTAATACCGTGGGAGACCCAGTACTTC. Translating it yields CASSLLIPWETQYF. The full variable domain, completed using reference TRBV7-9 and TRBJ2-5, is DTGVSQNPRHKITKRGQNVTFRCDPISEHNRLYWYRQTLGQGPEFLTYFQNEAQLEKSRLLSDRFSAERPKGSFSTLEIQRTEQGDSAMYLCASSLLIPWETQYFGPGTRLLVL.

This clone has only one observation. V is TRBV2 and J is TRBJ2-7; TRBD2 agrees at 12 bases. V shed 3 bases and J 3 bases; nucleotides not matched to a gene: 6. The germline gives CDR1 SNHLY, CDR2 FYNNEI. This CDR3 is 16 amino acids long. CDR3 in DNA: TGTGCCAGCAGTGACAGACTAGCGGGGGTGCGCTACGAGCAGTACTTC. This sequence encodes CASSDRLAGVRYEQYF.